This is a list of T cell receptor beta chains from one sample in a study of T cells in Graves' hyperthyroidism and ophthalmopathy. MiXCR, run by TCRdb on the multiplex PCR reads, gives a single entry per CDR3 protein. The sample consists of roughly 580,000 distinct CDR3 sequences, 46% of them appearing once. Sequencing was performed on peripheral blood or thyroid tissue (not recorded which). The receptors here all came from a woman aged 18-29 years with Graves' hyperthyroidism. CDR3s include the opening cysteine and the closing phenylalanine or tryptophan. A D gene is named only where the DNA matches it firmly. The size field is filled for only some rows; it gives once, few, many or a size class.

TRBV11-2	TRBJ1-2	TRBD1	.	CASSVQGQGLYGYTF	TGTGCCAGCAGCGTCCAAGGACAGGGCCTCTATGGCTACACCTTC
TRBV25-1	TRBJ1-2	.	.	CASLTDSFHGYTF	TGTGCCAGCCTTACCGACAGCTTCCACGGCTACACCTTC
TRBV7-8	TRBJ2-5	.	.	CASSLGRDQQETQYF	TGTGCCAGCAGCTTAGGGCGGGACCAGCAAGAGACCCAGTACTTC
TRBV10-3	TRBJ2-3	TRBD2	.	CAISEGLAGGNTQYF	TGTGCCATCAGTGAGGGACTAGCGGGTGGTAATACGCAGTATTTT
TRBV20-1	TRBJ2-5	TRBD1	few	CSARDLTGLRETQYF	TGCAGTGCTAGAGATCTGACAGGGCTTAGGGAGACCCAGTACTTC
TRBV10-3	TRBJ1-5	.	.	CAISDQPYSNQPQHF	TGTGCCATCAGTGACCAACCTTATAGCAATCAGCCCCAGCATTTT
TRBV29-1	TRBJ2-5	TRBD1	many	CSILTGEETQYF	TGCAGCATCCTGACAGGGGAAGAGACCCAGTACTTC
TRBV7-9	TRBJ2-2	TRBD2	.	CASSPLTSGSFTGELFF	TGTGCCAGCAGCCCCCTGACTAGCGGGAGTTTTACCGGGGAGCTGTTTTTT
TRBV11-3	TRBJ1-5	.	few	CASSLNNGQPQHF	TGTGCCAGCAGCTTAAATAATGGTCAGCCCCAGCATTTT
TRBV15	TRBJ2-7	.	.	CATSSPEELGEHYEQYF	TGTGCCACCAGCAGCCCCGAAGAACTCGGGGAGCACTACGAGCAGTACTTC
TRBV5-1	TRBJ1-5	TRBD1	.	CASSSRQGAVDQPQHF	TGCGCCAGCAGCTCCCGACAGGGGGCGGTAGATCAGCCCCAGCATTTT